This T cell receptor beta chain came from a study of PD-1 blockade in classical Hodgkin lymphoma. The sample's time point: newly diagnosed, previously untreated cHL patient sample. For comparison, PBMCs from newly diagnosed, untreated classical Hodgkin lymphoma were used. In regard to this clone: Its antigen is currently unknown.

Profiling relied on immunoSEQ multiplex PCR, and the TCRdb table lists in-frame clones only, not all of them. The sample gives 20,000 to 25,000 clones, about 94% of which show up once; roughly 6% is in the top ten. Overall study results and limits: Newly diagnosed patients reportedly had lower baseline TCR diversity than healthy donors. Sources of repertoire differences remain undefined, possibly disease activity or prior therapy.

CDR3 length equals 16 residues. Trimming shortened V by 1 base and J by 3 bases, and 15 bases separated the two germline ends. The V gene's germline CDR1 is SGHRS and CDR2 YFSETQ. The chain employs TRBV5-1 and TRBJ2-3, with D tentatively TRBD2 (5 bases). The receptor comes from a human donor with classical Hodgkin lymphoma. Sequences were obtained from peripheral blood mononuclear cells (PBMCs). This CDR3 is CASSLRGLEGTDTQYF. The DNA for the CDR3 is TGCGCCAGCAGCTTGCGCGGACTTGAGGGTACAGATACGCAGTATTTT.